This TCR beta chain emerged from a study of OX40 agonist ivuxolimab in advanced cancers. Looking at the study overall: Patients received the agonistic anti-OX40 (CD134) antibody ivuxolimab. Study observations and caveats: What antigens the expanded peripheral T cells recognized was never established.

The CDR3 loop spans 12 amino acids. Trimming took 7 bases from V and 5 from J, leaving 11 bases between them. The germline gives CDR1 SQVTM, CDR2 ANQGSEA. Measured with immunoSEQ multiplex PCR; TCRdb has only the in-frame clones, and not every one. Of about 50,000 clones in the sample, about 88% were seen once. Regarding this clone: Antigen specificity is unknown.

Autoimmune disease history or systemic immunosuppression disqualified patients. The source of this sequence is an adult with an advanced solid tumor such as melanoma, head and neck, liver or kidney cancer. Material: CD4+ or CD8+ T cells sorted from blood, obtained in a trial of the OX40 agonist ivuxolimab. This rearrangement joins TRBV29-1 to TRBJ2-2, with D unclear. The CDR3 loop is CSGGPGTGELFF. The CDR3 DNA follows: TGCAGCGGTGGACCTGGAACCGGGGAGCTGTTTTTT.